This T cell receptor (beta chain) was profiled in a study of shared T cell receptors in the human thymus. Profiled with immunoSEQ multiplex PCR; TCRdb holds only in-frame clones, not every one. The data contain about 710,000 clones, 70% to 90% of them singletons. There are a few counts of this clone. Trimming removed 3 bases from V and 3 bases from J, with 8 bases in between. CDR3 length equals 13 residues. Germline CDR1 SGHNT, CDR2 YENEEA. The data also belong to a second study, concerning human thymus T cells. According to that study: Among the donors, all were healthy Finnish infants having corrective surgery for congenital heart defects. Resected material from corrective heart surgery provided the thymus tissue analysed. Blood and thymic repertoires both appeared biased in V and J gene usage. Highly overlapping thymic repertoires in unrelated individuals were reported by related research.

This sequence originates from a boy less than two years old with a congenital heart defect. The specimen sequenced was thymocytes. V gene TRBV11-3 combines with J gene TRBJ1-1; D is unclear. The CDR3, as DNA: TGTGCCAGCAGCTTCAACAGCCACACTGAAGCTTTCTTT. The encoded protein is CASSFNSHTEAFF.